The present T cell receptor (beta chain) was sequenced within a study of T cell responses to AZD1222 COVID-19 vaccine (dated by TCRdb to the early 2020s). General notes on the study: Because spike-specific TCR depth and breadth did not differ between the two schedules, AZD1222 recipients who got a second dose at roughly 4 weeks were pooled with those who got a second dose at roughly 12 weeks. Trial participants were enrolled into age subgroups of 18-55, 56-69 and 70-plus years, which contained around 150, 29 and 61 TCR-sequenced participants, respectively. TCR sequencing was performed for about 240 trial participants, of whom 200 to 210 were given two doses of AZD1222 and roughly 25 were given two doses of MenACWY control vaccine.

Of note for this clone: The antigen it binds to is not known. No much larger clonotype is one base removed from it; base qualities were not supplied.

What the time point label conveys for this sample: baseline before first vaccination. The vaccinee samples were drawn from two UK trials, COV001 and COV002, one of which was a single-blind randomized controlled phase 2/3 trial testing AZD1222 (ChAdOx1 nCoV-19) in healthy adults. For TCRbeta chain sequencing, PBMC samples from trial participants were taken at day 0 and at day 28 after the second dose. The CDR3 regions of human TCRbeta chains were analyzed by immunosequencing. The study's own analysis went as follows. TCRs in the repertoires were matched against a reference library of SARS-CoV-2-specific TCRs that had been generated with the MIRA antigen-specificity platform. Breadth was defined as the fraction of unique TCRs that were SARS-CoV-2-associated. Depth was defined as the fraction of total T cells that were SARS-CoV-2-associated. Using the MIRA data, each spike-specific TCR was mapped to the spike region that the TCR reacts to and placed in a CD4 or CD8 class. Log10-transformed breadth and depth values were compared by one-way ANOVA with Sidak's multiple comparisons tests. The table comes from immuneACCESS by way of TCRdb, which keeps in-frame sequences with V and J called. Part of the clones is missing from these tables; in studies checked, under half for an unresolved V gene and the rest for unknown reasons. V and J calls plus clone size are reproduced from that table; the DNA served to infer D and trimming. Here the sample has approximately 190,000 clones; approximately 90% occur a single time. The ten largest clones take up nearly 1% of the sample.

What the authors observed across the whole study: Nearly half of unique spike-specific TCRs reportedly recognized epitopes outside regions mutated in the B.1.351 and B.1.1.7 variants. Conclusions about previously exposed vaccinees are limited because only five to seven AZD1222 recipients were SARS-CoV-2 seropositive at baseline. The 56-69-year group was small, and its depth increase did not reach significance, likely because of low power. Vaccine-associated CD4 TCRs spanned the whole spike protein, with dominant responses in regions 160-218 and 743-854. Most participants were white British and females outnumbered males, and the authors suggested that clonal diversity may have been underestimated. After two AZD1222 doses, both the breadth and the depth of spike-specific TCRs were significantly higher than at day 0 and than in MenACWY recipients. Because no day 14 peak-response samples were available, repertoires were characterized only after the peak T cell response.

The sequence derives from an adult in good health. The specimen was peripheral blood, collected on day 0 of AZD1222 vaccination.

DNA sequence: TGTGCCAGCAGCCCCCCGCTTGGCGGGGCCAGCACAGATACGCAGTATTTT. This translates into CASSPPLGGASTDTQYF. The chain is encoded by TRBV3-1 (or the pseudogene TRBV3-2) joined to TRBJ2-3; TRBD2 is possibly the D segment (6 matching bases). From the cysteine up to the phenylalanine, the CDR3 has a length of 17 residues. The only DNA kept is the CDR3, 51 bases in frame from the first base. The trim is 4 bases for V and 0 bases for J, with a gap of 17 bases between the germline ends. Taken from the germline V gene (reference sequence), the CDR1 and CDR2 loops are LGHDT and YNNKEL.